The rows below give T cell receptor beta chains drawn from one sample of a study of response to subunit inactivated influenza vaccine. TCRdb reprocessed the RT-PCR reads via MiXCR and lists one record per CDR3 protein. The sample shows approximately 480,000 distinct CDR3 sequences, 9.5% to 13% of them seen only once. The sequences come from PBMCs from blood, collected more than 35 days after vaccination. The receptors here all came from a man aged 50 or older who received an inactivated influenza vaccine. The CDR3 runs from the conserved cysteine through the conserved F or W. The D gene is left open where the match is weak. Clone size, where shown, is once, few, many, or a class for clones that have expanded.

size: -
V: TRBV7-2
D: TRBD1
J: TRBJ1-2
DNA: TGTGCCAGCAGCTTAGCGCCGACAGGGGGGGAACACACCTTC
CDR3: CASSLAPTGGEHTF

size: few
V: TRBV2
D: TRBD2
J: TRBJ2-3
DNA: TGTGCCAGCAGTGAACTGGCCGGCGGGGGGACCGAACTTCAGTATTTT
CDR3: CASSELAGGGTELQYF

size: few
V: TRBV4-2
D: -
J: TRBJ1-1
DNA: TGTGCCAGCAGCCAAGATCAAAATGGAGAAGCTTTCTTT
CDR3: CASSQDQNGEAFF

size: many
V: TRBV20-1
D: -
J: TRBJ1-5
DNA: TGCAGTGCTATTAGGCCCCCGGGGGCCAATCAGCCCCAGCATTTT
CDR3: CSAIRPPGANQPQHF

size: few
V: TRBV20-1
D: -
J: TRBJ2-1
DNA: TGCAGTGCTAAGTCTTTGGACAGCTACAATGAGCAGTTCTTC
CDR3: CSAKSLDSYNEQFF

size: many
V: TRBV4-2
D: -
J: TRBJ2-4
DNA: TGTGCCAGCAGCCAATTTATGGCCAAAAACATTCAGTACTTC
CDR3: CASSQFMAKNIQYF

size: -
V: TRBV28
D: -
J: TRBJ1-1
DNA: TGTGCCAGCAGAACTCCGGGACACCCGAACACTGAAGCTTTCTTT
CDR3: CASRTPGHPNTEAFF

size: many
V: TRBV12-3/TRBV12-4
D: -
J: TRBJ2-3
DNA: TGTGCCAGCAGTTTAGGATTTTCCACAGATACGCAGTATTTT
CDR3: CASSLGFSTDTQYF

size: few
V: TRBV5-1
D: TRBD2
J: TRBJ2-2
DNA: TGCGCCAGCACCCTCCGACTAGCGGACACCGGGGAGCTGTTTTTT
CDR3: CASTLRLADTGELFF

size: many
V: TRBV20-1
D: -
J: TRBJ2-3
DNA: TGCAGTGCTAGAGACCCTTGGTCAGATACGCAGTATTTT
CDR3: CSARDPWSDTQYF

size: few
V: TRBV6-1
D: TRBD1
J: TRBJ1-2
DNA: TGTGCCAGCAGTGAACGAGGGGACAGGATTTATGGCTACACCTTC
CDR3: CASSERGDRIYGYTF

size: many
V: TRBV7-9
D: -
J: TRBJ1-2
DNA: TGTGCCAGCAGCTTTGACAGCGTCTATGGCTACACCTTC
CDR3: CASSFDSVYGYTF

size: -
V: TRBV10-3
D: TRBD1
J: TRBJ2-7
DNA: TGTGCCATCAAAAACGTAGGACAGGGGAACGAGCAGTACTTC
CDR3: CAIKNVGQGNEQYF

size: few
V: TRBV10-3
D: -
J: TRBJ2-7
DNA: TGTGCCGCCTCGGAGACCCCGGGATACGAGCAGTACTTC
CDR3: CAASETPGYEQYF

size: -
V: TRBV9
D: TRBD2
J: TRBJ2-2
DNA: TGTGCCAGCAGCGTAGGAGTTAGATGGGGACTAGCGGGAGGATTGTCCGGGGAGCTGTTTTTT
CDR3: CASSVGVRWGLAGGLSGELFF

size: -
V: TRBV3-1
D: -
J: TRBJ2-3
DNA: TGTGCCAGCAGCCCCATAGGCTCAGGGTATGGCACAGATACGCAGTATTTT
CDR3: CASSPIGSGYGTDTQYF

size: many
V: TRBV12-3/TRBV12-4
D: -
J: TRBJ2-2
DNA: TGTGCCAGCAGTCCTAATTTGGGTACCGGGGAGCTGTTTTTT
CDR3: CASSPNLGTGELFF

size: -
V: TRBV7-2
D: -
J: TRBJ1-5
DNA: TGTGCCAGCAGCGCGGTGAAGGGGGGTGGCAATCAGCCCCAGCATTTT
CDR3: CASSAVKGGGNQPQHF

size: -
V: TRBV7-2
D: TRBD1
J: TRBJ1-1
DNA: TGTGCCAGCAGCCTAGACAGGGGAAACACTGAAGCTCTCTTT
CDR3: CASSLDRGNTEALF

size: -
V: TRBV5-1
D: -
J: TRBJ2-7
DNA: TGCGCCAGCAGCTTGCGGGCCGGGGAGGACGAGCAGTACTTC
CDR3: CASSLRAGEDEQYF

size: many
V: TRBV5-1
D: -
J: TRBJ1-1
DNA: TGCGCCAGCAGCTTGGCCCCGGGGGCAACTGAAGCTTTCTTT
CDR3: CASSLAPGATEAFF

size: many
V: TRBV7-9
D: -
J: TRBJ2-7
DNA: TGTGCCAGCAGCCCCCAGGTGAACGAGCAGTACTTC
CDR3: CASSPQVNEQYF

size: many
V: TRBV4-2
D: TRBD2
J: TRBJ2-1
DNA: TGTGCCAGCAGCCAAGACCTACTAGCGGGGGCCAACTACAATGAGCAGTTCTTC
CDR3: CASSQDLLAGANYNEQFF

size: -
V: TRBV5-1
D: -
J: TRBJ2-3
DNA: TGCGCCAGCGTAAAACAGGGAGTCCGCACAGATACGCAGTATTTT
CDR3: CASVKQGVRTDTQYF

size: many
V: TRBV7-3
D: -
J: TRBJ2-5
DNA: TGTGCCAGCAGCTTCGGACTATTCCAAGAGACCCAGTACTTC
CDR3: CASSFGLFQETQYF

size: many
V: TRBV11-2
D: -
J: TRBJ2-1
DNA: TGTGCCAGCAGCTTACGATTTGGCGGATCGGCTTACAATGAGCAGTTCTTC
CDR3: CASSLRFGGSAYNEQFF

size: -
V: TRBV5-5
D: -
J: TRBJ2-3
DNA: TGTGCCAGCAGCTTGTTCCAGTTACCCACAGATACGCAGTATTTT
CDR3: CASSLFQLPTDTQYF

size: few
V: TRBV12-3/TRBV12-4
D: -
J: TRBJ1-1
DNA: TGTGCCAGCAGTTCTGAAGGACTTGGGGGAGGTGAAGCTTTCTTT
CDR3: CASSSEGLGGGEAFF

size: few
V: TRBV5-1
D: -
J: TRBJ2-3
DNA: TGCGCCAGCAGCTTGTCAGGGGTCGGGACAGATACGCAGTATTTT
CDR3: CASSLSGVGTDTQYF

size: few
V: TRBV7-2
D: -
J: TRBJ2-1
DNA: TGTGCCAGCAGCCTAGGGTGGGTTTACAATGAGCAGTTCTTC
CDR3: CASSLGWVYNEQFF

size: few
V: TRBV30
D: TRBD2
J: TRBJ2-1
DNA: TGTGCCTGGAGTGTAGGCTCAGCGGGAGGGGGGCATGAGCAGTTCTTC
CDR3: CAWSVGSAGGGHEQFF

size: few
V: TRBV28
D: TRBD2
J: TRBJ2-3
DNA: TGTGCCAGCAGACTAGCGGGACCAGATACGCAGTATTTT
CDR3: CASRLAGPDTQYF

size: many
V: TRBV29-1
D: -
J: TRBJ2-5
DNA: TGCAGCGTTGAACGGGGAGCGACAGTTCAAGAGACCCAGTACTTC
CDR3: CSVERGATVQETQYF

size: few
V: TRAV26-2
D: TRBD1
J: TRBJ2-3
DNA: TGCAGTGCTGAGGGGGGACAGGGGGCATCAGATACGCAGTATTTT
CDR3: CSAEGGQGASDTQYF

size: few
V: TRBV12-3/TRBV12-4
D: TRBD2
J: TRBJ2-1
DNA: TGTGCCAGCAGTTTGGATGTGAGCGGGAGAGCCTACAATGAGCAGTTCTTC
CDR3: CASSLDVSGRAYNEQFF

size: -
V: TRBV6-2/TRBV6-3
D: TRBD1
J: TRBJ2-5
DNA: TGTGCCAGCAAACCCCCCGGCCGCACAGGGGTCGGAGAGACCCAGTACTTC
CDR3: CASKPPGRTGVGETQYF

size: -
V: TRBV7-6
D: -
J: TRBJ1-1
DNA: TGTGCCAGCAGCTTAGGCTGGAACACTGAAGCTTTCTTT
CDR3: CASSLGWNTEAFF

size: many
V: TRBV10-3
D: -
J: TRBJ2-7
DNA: TGTGCCATCATGGAGGGGACCAACTACGAGCAGTACTTC
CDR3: CAIMEGTNYEQYF

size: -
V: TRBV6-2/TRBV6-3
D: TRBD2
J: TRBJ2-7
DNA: TGTGCCAGCAGCCCCCTAGTAGCGGGCTACGAGCAGTACTTC
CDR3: CASSPLVAGYEQYF

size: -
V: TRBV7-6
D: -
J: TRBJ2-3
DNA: TGTGCCAGCAGCTTACTAACTAGCACAGATACGCAGTATTTT
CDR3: CASSLLTSTDTQYF

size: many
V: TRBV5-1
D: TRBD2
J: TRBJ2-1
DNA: TGCGCCAGCAGCGACCACCCGGGACTAGGATTTAATGAGCAGTTCTTC
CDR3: CASSDHPGLGFNEQFF

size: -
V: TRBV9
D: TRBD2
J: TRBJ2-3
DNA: TGTGCCAGCAGCGTAGAGCGGGGGGCTTACACAGATACGCAGTATTTT
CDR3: CASSVERGAYTDTQYF

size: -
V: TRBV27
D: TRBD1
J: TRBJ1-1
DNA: TGTGCCACCTGGACGGACAGGGAAGCTTTCTTT
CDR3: CATWTDREAFF

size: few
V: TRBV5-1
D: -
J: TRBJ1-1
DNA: TGCGCCAGCAGCCTAGACCCGGTCGGGGGCACTGAAGCTTTCTTT
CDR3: CASSLDPVGGTEAFF

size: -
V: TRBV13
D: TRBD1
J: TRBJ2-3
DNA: TGTGCCAGCAGCTCCAATTGGGACAGGGCGGCGGATACGCAGTATTTT
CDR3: CASSSNWDRAADTQYF

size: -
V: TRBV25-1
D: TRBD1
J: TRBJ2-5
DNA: TGTGCCAGCTCAGACAGGGGACCGTACCAAGAGACCCAGTACTTC
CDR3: CASSDRGPYQETQYF

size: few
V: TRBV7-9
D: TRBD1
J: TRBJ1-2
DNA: TGTGCCAGCAGCAGGGGACAGCTCCTCTATGGCTACACCTTC
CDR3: CASSRGQLLYGYTF

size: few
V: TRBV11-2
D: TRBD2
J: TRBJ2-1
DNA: TGTGCCAGCAGCTCCATCCGGAGCGGGAGGCTAACCTACAATGAGCAGTTCTTC
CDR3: CASSSIRSGRLTYNEQFF

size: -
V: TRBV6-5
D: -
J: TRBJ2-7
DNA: TGTGCCAGCAGTACGACGGTGGGCGAGCAGTACTTC
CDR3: CASSTTVGEQYF

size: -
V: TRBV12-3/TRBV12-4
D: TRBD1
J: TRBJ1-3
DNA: TGTGCCAGCAGTCTCGGGGACAGCACTGGAAACACCATATATTTT
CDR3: CASSLGDSTGNTIYF

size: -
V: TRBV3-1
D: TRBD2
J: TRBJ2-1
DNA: TGTGCCAGCAGACCCACTAGCGGGGTCTACAATGAGCAGTTCTTC
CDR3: CASRPTSGVYNEQFF

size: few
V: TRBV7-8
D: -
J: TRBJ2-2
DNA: TGTGCCAGCCGCTTGGGAGGAACTACCGGGGAGCTGTTTTTT
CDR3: CASRLGGTTGELFF

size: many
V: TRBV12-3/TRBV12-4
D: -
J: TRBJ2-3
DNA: TGTGCCAGCAGTTCCCGGGATACGCAGTATTTT
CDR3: CASSSRDTQYF

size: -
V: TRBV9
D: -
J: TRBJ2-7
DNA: TGTGCCAGCAGCCCCGGGACGGGCCATCTCGATCAGTACTTC
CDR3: CASSPGTGHLDQYF

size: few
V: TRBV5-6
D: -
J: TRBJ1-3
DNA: TGTGCCAGCAGCGCGGGAGTTTCTGGAAACACCATATATTTT
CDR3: CASSAGVSGNTIYF

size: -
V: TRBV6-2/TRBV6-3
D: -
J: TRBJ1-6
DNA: TGTGCCAGCAGTTACGCCTGGGCAGGTCGGGCTTTCGGAAATTCACCCCTCCACTTT
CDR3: CASSYAWAGRAFGNSPLHF

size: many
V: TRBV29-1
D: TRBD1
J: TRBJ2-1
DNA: TGCAGCGCCGGCGGGTCAGTGGACAGGGGCTCCTACAATGAGCAGTTCTTC
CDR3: CSAGGSVDRGSYNEQFF